This TCR beta chain stems from a study of OX40 agonist ivuxolimab in advanced cancers. The overall study: Dosing consisted of intravenous ivuxolimab at 0.01 to 10 mg/kg every 2 weeks.

Assay: immunoSEQ multiplex PCR; the TCRdb copy retains only in-frame clones and omits some. The sample shows around 74,000 clones, 85% of them seen only once. CDR3 length: 16 residues. Germline V gene lookup returns CDR1 SGHRS and CDR2 YFSETQ. The ends were cut back, 0 bases at V and 5 bases at J, with 16 bases in the middle. The source is an adult with an advanced solid tumor such as melanoma, head and neck, liver or kidney cancer. The sample here was CD4+ or CD8+ T cells sorted from blood, taken in a trial of the OX40 agonist ivuxolimab. This chain uses TRBV5-1 with TRBJ2-3; possibly TRBD1 or TRBD2 for D (6 bases each). As DNA, the CDR3 is TGCGCCAGCAGCTTGGGGGTTCCGGGGGCGAGAGATACGCAGTATTTT. Translating gives CASSLGVPGARDTQYF.